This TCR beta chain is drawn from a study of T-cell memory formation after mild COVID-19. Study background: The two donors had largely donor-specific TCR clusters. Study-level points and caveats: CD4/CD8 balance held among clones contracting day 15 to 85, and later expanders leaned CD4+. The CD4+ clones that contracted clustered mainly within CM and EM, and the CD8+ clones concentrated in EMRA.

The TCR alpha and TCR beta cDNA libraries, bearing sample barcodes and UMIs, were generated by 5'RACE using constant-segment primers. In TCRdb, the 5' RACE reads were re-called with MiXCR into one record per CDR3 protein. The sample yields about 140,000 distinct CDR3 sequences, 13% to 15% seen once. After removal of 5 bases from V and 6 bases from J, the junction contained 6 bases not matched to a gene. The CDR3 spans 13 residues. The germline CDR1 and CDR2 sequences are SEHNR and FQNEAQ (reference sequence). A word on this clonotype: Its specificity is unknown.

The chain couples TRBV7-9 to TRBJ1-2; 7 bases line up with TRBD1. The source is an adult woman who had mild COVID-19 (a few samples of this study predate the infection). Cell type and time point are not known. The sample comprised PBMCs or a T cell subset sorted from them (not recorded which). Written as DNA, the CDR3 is TGTGCCAGCAGCCCGGCAGGGGGGGATGGCTACACCTTC. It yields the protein CASSPAGGDGYTF.